A single sample gave rise to the 14 T cell receptor beta chains below, sequenced in a study of blood T cell repertoires in COVID-19. The repertoire was sequenced with immunoSEQ multiplex PCR; TCRdb's copy has only in-frame clones and lacks some. The top ten clones hold 5.2% of a sample with under 200,000 clones, over 80% of them seen once. Specimen: peripheral blood. These receptor sequences come from a woman in her twenties or thirties with acute or convalescent COVID-19.

The V gene is TRBV28, the J gene TRBJ2-1, with 8 bases aligning to TRBD1. Germline values: CDR1 MDHEN, CDR2 SYDVKM. Trimming cost V 8 bases and J 0 bases; bases outside gene matches: 9. The CDR3 totals 16 residues. In DNA form, the CDR3 reads TGTGCCAGCGGAAGAAGGACAGGGCTCTCCTACAATGAGCAGTTCTTC. Its protein is CASGRRTGLSYNEQFF.

V and J are TRBV19 and TRBJ2-7; weak D call: TRBD1 (7 bases). The germline CDR1 and CDR2 sequences are LNHDA and SQIVND (reference sequence). CDR3 size: 13 residues. The germline V and J ends were trimmed by 3 bases and 4 bases, with 10 bases remaining between them. CDR3 amino acids: CASSIPGGYEQYF. The CDR3 DNA sequence: TGTGCCAGTAGTATCCCAGGGGGGTACGAGCAGTACTTC.

The chain combines TRBV6-5 with TRBJ1-6; possible D gene TRBD1, 5 bases. Germline CDR1 MNHEY, CDR2 SVGAGI. Trimming left V 6 bases short and J 4 bases short, with 10 bases between. The CDR3 totals 14 residues. The DNA of the CDR3 is TGTGCCAGCAGAGCGGGACGTTATAATTCACCCCTCCACTTT. Translation: CASRAGRYNSPLHF.

The chain combines TRBV6-5 with TRBJ1-1; TRBD1 aligns across 9 bases. V was pared by 6 bases and J by 6 bases, with 2 bases of the junction left unmatched. The CDR3 has 12 amino acids. Germline V gives CDR1 MNHEY, CDR2 SVGAGI. CDR3 protein: CASRRTGAEAFF. The CDR3 DNA reads as TGTGCCAGCAGACGGACAGGGGCTGAAGCTTTCTTT.

This chain links TRBV28 with TRBJ2-7; maybe TRBD1 (5 bases). With 3 bases removed from V and 4 bases from J, the gap between germline ends came to 10 bases. This CDR3 region has 13 residues. Germline lookup yields CDR1 MDHEN and CDR2 SYDVKM. This CDR3 reads CASSFKGLYEQYF. The CDR3 region has the DNA TGTGCCAGCAGTTTTAAGGGGCTTTACGAGCAGTACTTC.

The V gene is TRBV11-2, the J gene TRBJ1-2; 7 nucleotides agree with TRBD1. The germline CDR1 and CDR2 sequences are SGHAT and FQNNGV. The junction had 11 bases not matched to a gene; V was cut back by 2 bases and J by 2 bases. The CDR3 length is 17 residues. CDR3 bases: TGTGCCAGCAGCTTACGGCTCGGACAGGTGGAAAACTATGGCTACACCTTC. It specifies CASSLRLGQVENYGYTF.

V is TRBV14 and J is TRBJ1-4; 7 bases are a match to TRBD1. Germline V gives CDR1 SGHDN, CDR2 FVKESK. The CDR3 totals 16 residues. V was pared by 0 bases and J by 5 bases, with 6 bases of the junction left unmatched. The CDR3 DNA reads as TGTGCCAGCAGCCAAGACCTCGGACAGGCAAATGAAAAACTGTTTTTT. Protein: CASSQDLGQANEKLFF.

This chain uses TRBV9 with TRBJ1-6, with D perhaps TRBD1 (5 bases). Germline V gene data show CDR1 as SGDLS and CDR2 as YYNGEE. The CDR3 is made up of 14 amino acids. The germline V and J ends were trimmed by 3 bases and 8 bases, with 12 bases remaining between them. CDR3 bases: TGTGCCAGCAGCGCGGGACTGTTCGATTCACCCCTCCACTTT. This translates into CASSAGLFDSPLHF.

The genes are TRBV7-2 and TRBJ2-4; D is possibly TRBD2 (5 bases). The CDR3 contains 15 residues. Germline CDR1 and CDR2: SGHTA and FQGNSA. The V end lost 4 bases, the J end lost 6 bases, and 16 bases lay between the germline ends. CDR3 coding DNA: TGTGCCAGCAGCTATACAAGCGGAGAGGGAAACATTCAGTACTTC. Protein sequence: CASSYTSGEGNIQYF.

The rearrangement joins TRBV2 to TRBJ1-5; the D gene is possibly TRBD1 (6 bases). Trimming pared 6 bases from V and 6 bases from J, leaving 21 bases between. Germline lookup yields CDR1 SNHLY and CDR2 FYNNEI. The length of the CDR3 is 16 residues. CDR3 residues: CASRPQGSGVTQPQHF. As DNA, the CDR3 is TGTGCCAGCAGACCACAGGGTAGTGGGGTGACTCAGCCCCAGCATTTT.

The chain uses TRBV7-9 and TRBJ1-2; 8 bases agree with TRBD1. With 3 bases clipped from V and 8 bases from J, the junction kept 11 bases outside the gene matches. This CDR3 is built from 15 residues. Germline CDR1 and CDR2: SEHNR and FQNEAQ (reference sequence). The CDR3 DNA reads as TGTGCCAGCAGCTTGGGACAGGCTTCAACGGAAGGCTACACCTTC. Its translation is CASSLGQASTEGYTF.

The chain combines TRBV12-3 or TRBV12-4 with TRBJ2-7; D remains ambiguous. The CDR3 is 13 residues long. V gave up 7 bases and J gave up 0 bases, with 10 bases separating them. The CDR3 DNA sequence: TGTGCCAGCACTGTTTCAGGCTCCTACGAGCAGTACTTC. Amino acids: CASTVSGSYEQYF.

The V call is TRBV27, the J call TRBJ2-5; the match to TRBD1 covers 11 bases. Germline V CDR1 and CDR2: MNHEY, SMNVEV (reference sequence). This CDR3 spans 16 amino acids. The V segment lost 4 bases and the J segment 2 bases; nucleotides outside the gene matches: 6. Here the CDR3 reads CASSWTGGGRQETQYF. CDR3 coding DNA: TGTGCCAGCAGTTGGACAGGGGGCGGGAGGCAAGAGACCCAGTACTTC.

The chain combines TRBV10-2 with TRBJ2-3, with D possibly matching TRBD2 (6 bases). Trimming cost V 7 bases and J 1 base, with 15 bases left between them. Germline V lookup: CDR1 WSHSY, CDR2 SAAADI. The CDR3 totals 15 residues. CDR3 nucleotide sequence: TGCGCCAGCAACGAAAGACTAGGCGGCACAGATACGCAGTATTTT. Residues: CASNERLGGTDTQYF.